The entry below gives a single T cell receptor (beta chain) sequence along with its context. What it recognizes is unknown. These data are taken from a study of shared clonotypes between healthy human individuals. Background on the study: Three plates each covered CD4 naive and memory; CD8 naive two, CD8 memory one. Study-level findings and limits: Several donors shared approximately 5% of their naive CD4 clonotypes. Among the subsets, naive ones generally showed larger estimated richness than memory ones.

Assay: immunoSEQ multiplex PCR; the TCRdb copy retains only in-frame clones and omits some. Among 2 million to 3 million clones listed, more than 85% were seen once. Germline V lookup: CDR1 SEHNR, CDR2 FQNEAQ (reference sequence). The CDR3 totals 14 residues. The J segment lost 3 bases and the V segment lost 4 bases, leaving 4 bases of the junction unmatched. Into CD45RA+ naive and CD45RA-negative memory subsets, the CD4+ cells were split. The rearrangement uses TRBV7-9 and TRBJ2-3, with 7 nucleotides matching TRBD1. This receptor was obtained from a man aged 18 to 30 in good health. Some clones in this sample may be carry-over from other donors' samples. Sequencing was done on a sample of naive CD4+ T cells from PBMCs. Specified subset: CD45RA+ positively selected. CDR3 sequence (DNA): TGTGCCAGCAGCTCCGGGACAGTAACAGATACGCAGTATTTT. Amino acid sequence: CASSSGTVTDTQYF.